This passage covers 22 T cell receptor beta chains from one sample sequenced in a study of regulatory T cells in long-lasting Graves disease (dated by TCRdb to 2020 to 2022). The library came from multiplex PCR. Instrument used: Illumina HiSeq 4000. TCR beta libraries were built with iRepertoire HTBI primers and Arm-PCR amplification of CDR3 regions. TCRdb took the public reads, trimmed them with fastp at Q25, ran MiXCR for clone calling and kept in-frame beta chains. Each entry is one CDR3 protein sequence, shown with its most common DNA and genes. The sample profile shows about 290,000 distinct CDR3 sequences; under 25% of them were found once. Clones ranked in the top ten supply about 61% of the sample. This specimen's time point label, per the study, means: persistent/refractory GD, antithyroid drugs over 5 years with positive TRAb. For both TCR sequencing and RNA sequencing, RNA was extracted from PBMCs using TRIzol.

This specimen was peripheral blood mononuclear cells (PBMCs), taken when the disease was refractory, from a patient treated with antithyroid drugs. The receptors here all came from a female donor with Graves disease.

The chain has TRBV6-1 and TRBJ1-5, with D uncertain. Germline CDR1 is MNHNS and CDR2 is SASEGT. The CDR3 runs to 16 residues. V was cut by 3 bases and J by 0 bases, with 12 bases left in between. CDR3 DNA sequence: TGTGCCAGCAGTGACTTGGCACTCGATAGCAATCAGCCCCAGCATTTT. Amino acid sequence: CASSDLALDSNQPQHF.

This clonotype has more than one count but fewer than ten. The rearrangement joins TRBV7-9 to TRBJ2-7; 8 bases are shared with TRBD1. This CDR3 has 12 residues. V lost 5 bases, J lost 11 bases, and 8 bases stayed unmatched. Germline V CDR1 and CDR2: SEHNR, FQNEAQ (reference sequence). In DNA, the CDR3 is TGTGCCAGCAGCGCCGGACAGGGTTTGGAGTACTTC. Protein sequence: CASSAGQGLEYF.

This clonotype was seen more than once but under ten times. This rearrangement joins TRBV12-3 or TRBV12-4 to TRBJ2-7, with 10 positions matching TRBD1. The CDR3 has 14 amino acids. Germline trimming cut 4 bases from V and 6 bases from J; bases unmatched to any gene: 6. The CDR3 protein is CASSSRTGGGEQYF. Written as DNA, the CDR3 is TGTGCCAGCAGTTCTCGGACAGGGGGGGGCGAGCAGTACTTC.

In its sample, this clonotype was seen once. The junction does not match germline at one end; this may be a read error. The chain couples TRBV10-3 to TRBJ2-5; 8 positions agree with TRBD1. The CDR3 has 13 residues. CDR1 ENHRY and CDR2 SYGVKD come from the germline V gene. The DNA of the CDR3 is TGTGCCATCAGGACAGGGGACACCGAGACCCAGTGCTTC. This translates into CAIRTGDTETQCF.

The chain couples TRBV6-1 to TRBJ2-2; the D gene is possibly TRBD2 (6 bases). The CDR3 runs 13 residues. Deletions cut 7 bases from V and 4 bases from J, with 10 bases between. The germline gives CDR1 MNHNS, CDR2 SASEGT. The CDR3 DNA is TGTGCCAGCAAAGCGGGTACCACCGGGGAGCTGTTTTTT. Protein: CASKAGTTGELFF.

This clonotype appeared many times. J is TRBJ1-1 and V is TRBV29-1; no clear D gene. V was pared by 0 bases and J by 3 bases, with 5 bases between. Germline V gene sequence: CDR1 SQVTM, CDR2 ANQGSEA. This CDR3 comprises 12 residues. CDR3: CSVEDLHTEAFF. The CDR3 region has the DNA TGCAGCGTTGAAGATCTCCACACTGAAGCTTTCTTT. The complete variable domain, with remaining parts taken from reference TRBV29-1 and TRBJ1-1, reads SAVISQKPSRDICQRGTSLTIQCQVDSQVTMMFWYRQQPGQSLTLIATANQGSEATYESGFVIDKFPISRPNLTFSTLTVSNMSPEDSSIYLCSVEDLHTEAFFGQGTRLTVV.

CDR3 amino acids: CASSSEREWADTQYF. The CDR3 bases are TGTGCCAGCAGTTCCGAGCGGGAGTGGGCAGATACGCAGTATTTT. This chain links TRBV12-3 or TRBV12-4 with TRBJ2-3, with 8 positions matching TRBD2. The CDR3 length is 15 residues. The ends lost 4 bases at V and 4 bases at J; junction bases unmatched: 7.

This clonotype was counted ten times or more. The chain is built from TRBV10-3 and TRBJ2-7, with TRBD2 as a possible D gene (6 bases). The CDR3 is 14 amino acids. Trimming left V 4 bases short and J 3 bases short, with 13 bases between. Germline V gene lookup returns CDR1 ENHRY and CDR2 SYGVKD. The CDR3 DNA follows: TGTGCCATCAGTGTGGGGGGAACCAACTACGAGCAGTACTTC. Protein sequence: CAISVGGTNYEQYF.

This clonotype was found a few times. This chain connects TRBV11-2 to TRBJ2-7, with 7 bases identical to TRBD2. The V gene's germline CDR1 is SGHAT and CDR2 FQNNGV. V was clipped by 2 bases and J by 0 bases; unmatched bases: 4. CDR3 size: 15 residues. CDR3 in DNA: TGTGCCAGCAGCTTACAAGGGACTATCTCCTACGAGCAGTACTTC. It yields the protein CASSLQGTISYEQYF.

The CDR3 reads CASRASGASPAGEQYF. The CDR3 region has the DNA TGTGCCAGCAGGGCCTCCGGGGCTAGCCCAGCGGGTGAGCAGTACTTC. The chain links TRBV2 to TRBJ2-7, with D perhaps TRBD2 (6 bases). Trimming removed 6 bases from V and 7 bases from J, with 25 bases in between. Germline CDR1 SNHLY, CDR2 FYNNEI. The CDR3 extends over 16 amino acids. Full variable domain (remainder filled in from reference TRBV2 and TRBJ2-7): EPEVTQTPSHQVTQMGQEVILRCVPISNHLYFYWYRQILGQKVEFLVSFYNNEISEKSEIFDDQFSVERPDGSNFTLKIRSTKLEDSAMYFCASRASGASPAGEQYFGPGTRLTVT.

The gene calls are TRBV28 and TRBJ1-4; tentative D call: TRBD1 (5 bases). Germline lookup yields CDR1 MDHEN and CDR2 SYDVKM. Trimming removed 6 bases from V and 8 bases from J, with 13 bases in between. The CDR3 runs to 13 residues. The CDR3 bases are TGTGCCAGCAGGCTCGGGGGTGGCGAAAAACTGTTTTTT. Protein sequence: CASRLGGGEKLFF.

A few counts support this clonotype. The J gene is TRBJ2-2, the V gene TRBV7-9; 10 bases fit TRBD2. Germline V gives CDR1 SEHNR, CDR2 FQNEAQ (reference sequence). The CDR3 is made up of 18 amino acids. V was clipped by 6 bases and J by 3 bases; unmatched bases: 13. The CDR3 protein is CASRPNYSGRSHTGELFF. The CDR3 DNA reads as TGTGCCAGCAGACCGAATTATAGCGGGAGGTCGCACACCGGGGAGCTGTTTTTT. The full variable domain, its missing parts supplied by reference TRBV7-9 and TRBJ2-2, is DTGVSQNPRHKITKRGQNVTFRCDPISEHNRLYWYRQTLGQGPEFLTYFQNEAQLEKSRLLSDRFSAERPKGSFSTLEIQRTEQGDSAMYLCASRPNYSGRSHTGELFFGEGSRLTVL.

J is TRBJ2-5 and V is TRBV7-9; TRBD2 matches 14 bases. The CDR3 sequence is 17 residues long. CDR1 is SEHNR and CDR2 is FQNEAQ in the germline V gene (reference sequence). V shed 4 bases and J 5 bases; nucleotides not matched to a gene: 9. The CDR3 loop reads CASSWGTSGSTWETQYF. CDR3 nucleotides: TGTGCCAGCAGCTGGGGGACTAGCGGGAGTACTTGGGAGACCCAGTACTTC.

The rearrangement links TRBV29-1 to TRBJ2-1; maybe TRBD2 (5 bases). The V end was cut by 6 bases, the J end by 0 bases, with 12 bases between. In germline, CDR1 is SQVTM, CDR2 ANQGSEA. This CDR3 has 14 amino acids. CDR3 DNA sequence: TGCAGCGTCCCTAGCTACAGCTCCTACAATGAGCAGTTCTTC. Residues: CSVPSYSSYNEQFF.

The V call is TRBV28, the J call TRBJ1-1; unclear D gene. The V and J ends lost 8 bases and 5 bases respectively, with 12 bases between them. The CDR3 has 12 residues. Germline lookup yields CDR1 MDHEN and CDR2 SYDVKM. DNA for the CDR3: TGTGCCAGCCTACAATTTGGGACTGAAGCTTTCTTT. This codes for CASLQFGTEAFF.

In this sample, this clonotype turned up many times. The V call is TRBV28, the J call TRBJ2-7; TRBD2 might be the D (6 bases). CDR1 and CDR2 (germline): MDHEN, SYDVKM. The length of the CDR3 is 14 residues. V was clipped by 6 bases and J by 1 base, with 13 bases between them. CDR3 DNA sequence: TGTGCCAGCAGCACATGGGGACTTTCCTACGAGCAGTACTTC. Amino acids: CASSTWGLSYEQYF.

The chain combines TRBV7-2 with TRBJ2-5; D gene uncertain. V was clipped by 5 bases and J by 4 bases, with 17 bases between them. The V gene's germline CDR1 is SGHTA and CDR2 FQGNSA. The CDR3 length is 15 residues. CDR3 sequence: CASSQEFWVRETQYF. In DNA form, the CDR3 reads TGTGCCAGCAGCCAAGAATTCTGGGTGAGAGAGACCCAGTACTTC.

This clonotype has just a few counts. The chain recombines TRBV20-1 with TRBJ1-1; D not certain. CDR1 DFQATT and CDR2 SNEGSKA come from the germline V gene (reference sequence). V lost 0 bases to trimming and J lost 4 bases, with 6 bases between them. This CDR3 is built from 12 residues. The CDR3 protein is CSARDQITEAFF. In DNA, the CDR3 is TGCAGTGCTAGAGATCAAATCACTGAAGCTTTCTTT.

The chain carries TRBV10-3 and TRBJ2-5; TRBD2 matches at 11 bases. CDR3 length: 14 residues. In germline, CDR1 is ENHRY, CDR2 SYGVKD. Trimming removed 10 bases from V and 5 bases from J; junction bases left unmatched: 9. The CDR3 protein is CATEGTSGGETQYF. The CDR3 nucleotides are TGTGCCACCGAAGGGACTAGCGGAGGGGAGACCCAGTACTTC.

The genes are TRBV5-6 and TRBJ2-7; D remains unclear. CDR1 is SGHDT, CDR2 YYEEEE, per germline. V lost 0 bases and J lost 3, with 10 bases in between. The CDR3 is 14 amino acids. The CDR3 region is CASSLGRLYYEQYF. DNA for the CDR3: TGTGCCAGCAGCTTGGGTCGACTCTACTACGAGCAGTACTTC.

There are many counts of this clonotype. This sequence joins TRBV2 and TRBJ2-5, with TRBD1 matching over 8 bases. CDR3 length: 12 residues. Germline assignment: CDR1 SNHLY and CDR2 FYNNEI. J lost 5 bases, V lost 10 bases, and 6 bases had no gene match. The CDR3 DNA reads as TGTGCCACCGACAGGGGCTGGGAGACCCAGTACTTC. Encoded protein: CATDRGWETQYF.

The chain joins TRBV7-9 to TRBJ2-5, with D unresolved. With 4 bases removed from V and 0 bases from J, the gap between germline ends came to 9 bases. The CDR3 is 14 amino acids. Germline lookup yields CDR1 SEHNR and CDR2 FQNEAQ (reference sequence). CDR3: CASSWKPYQETQYF. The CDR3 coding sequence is TGTGCCAGCAGCTGGAAGCCGTACCAAGAGACCCAGTACTTC. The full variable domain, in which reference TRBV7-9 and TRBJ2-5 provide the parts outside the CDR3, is DTGVSQNPRHKITKRGQNVTFRCDPISEHNRLYWYRQTLGQGPEFLTYFQNEAQLEKSRLLSDRFSAERPKGSFSTLEIQRTEQGDSAMYLCASSWKPYQETQYFGPGTRLLVL.